This T cell receptor (beta chain) was documented in a study of T cells expressing NK-cell markers. TCR beta libraries carry UMIs added by 5'RACE template switching. TCRdb processed the 5' RACE reads again and assigns one entry to each CDR3 protein, with no DNA. Its table records 450,000 to 600,000 distinct CDR3 sequences. In germline, CDR1 is SGHAT, CDR2 FQDESV (reference sequence). This CDR3 region has 18 residues. The chain links TRBV11-1 to TRBJ2-1; TCRdb calls TRBD2, which cannot be checked without DNA. This sequence was found in a man between 18 and 29 years old in good health. The source material was blood T cells: a sorted CD56 or NKG2C T cell subset, CD4+ or CD8+ T cells, or bulk PBMC T cells (not recorded which). CDR3 sequence reads: CASSPKPGLGNSYNEQFF.